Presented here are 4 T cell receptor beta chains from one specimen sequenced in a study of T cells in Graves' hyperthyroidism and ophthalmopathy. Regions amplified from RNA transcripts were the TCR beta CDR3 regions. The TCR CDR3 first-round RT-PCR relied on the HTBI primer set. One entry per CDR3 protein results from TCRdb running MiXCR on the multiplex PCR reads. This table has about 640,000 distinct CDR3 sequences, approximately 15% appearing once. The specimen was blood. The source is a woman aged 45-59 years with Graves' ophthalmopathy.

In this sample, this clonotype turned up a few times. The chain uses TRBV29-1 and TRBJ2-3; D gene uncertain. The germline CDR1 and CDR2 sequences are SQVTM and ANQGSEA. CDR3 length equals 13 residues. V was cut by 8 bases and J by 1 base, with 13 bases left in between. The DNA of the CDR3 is TGCAGCCTGGCGAAACTTCGCACAGATACGCAGTATTTT. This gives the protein CSLAKLRTDTQYF.

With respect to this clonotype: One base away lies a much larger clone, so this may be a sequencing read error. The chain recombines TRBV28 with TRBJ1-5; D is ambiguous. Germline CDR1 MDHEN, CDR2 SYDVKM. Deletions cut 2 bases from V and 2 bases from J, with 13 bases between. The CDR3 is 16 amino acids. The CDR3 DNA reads TGTGCCAGCAGTTTAGCTGGGATCGGGGGCAATCAGCCCCAGCATTTT. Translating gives CASSLAGIGGNQPQHF.

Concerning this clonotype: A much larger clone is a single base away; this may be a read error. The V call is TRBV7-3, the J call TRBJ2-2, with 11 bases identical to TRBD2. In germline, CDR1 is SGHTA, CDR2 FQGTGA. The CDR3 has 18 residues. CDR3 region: CVSSPGLAGPLFSGELFF. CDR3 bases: TGTGTCAGCAGCCCCGGACTAGCGGGCCCCCTTTTTTCCGGGGAGCTGTTTTTT.

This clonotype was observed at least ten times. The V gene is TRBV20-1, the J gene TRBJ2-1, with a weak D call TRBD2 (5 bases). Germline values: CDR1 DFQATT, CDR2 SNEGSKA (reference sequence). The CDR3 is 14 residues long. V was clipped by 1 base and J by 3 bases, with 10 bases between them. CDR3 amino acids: CSARAGKVYNEQFF. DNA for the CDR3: TGCAGTGCTAGAGCCGGGAAGGTCTACAATGAGCAGTTCTTC.